Following are 6 T cell receptor beta chains from one sample sequenced in a study of cytomegalovirus exposure and HLA in healthy donors. PCR was performed using 60 Vbeta and 13 Jbeta primers. The method was immunoSEQ multiplex PCR; TCRdb's version includes in-frame clones alone and lacks a portion of them. The repertoire includes 120,000 or so clones, 65% to 85% of them detected once, and more than 0.2% sits in the top ten. The sample consisted of PBMCs. Receptors were obtained from a man between 45 and 60 years old in good health and CMV-seronegative.

The V call is TRBV6-5, the J call TRBJ2-3; 7 bases fit TRBD2. V was pared by 2 bases and J by 2 bases, with 4 bases of the junction left unmatched. This CDR3 contains 15 residues. Germline CDR1 MNHEY, CDR2 SVGAGI. In DNA, the CDR3 is TGTGCCAGCAGTTACCAGCGGGGTCTCACAGATACGCAGTATTTT. It specifies CASSYQRGLTDTQYF.

The chain couples TRBV9 to TRBJ2-2; D is undetermined. V dropped 0 bases and J dropped 6 bases, with 9 bases sitting between them. Germline CDR1 and CDR2: SGDLS and YYNGEE. This CDR3 is built from 14 residues. The CDR3 nucleotides are TGTGCCAGCAGCGTAGGGCCCTCCCCCGGGGAGCTGTTTTTT. Amino acids: CASSVGPSPGELFF.

The chain uses TRBV29-1 and TRBJ2-5; tentatively, D is TRBD1 (7 bases). The CDR3 covers 15 residues. Trimming removed 4 bases at V and 4 bases at J, with 19 bases between. Germline V gives CDR1 SQVTM, CDR2 ANQGSEA. In DNA, the CDR3 is TGCAGCGTTGGAGGCCACAGGGGAGGAGGAGAGACCCAGTACTTC. Its protein is CSVGGHRGGGETQYF.

The V gene is TRBV5-5, the J gene TRBJ2-5, with D tentatively TRBD2 (5 bases). V was clipped by 0 bases and J by 5 bases, with 14 bases between them. The CDR3 consists of 15 residues. CDR1 SGHKS and CDR2 YYEKEE come from the germline V gene (reference sequence). Here the CDR3 reads CASSLVGGYRETQYF. The DNA for the CDR3 is TGTGCCAGCAGCTTGGTCGGAGGTTATCGTGAGACCCAGTACTTC.

This clone was counted between two and nine times. The gene calls are TRBV27 and TRBJ2-7; possible D gene TRBD1, 6 bases. There are 13 residues in the CDR3. Per germline, CDR1 MNHEY and CDR2 SMNVEV (reference sequence). V lost 6 bases to trimming and J lost 5 bases, with 14 bases between them. Written as DNA, the CDR3 is TGTGCCAGCAGGAATACAGGGACGGACGAGCAGTACTTC. Translated: CASRNTGTDEQYF.

V usage is TRBV13 and J usage is TRBJ2-7; D call uncertain. The CDR3 extends over 13 amino acids. In germline, CDR1 is PRHDT, CDR2 FYEKMQ (reference sequence). V was shortened by 0 bases and J by 2 bases, with 5 bases between the two germline ends. The CDR3 spells CASSLGSTYEQYF. The CDR3 region has the DNA TGTGCCAGCAGCTTAGGAAGCACCTACGAGCAGTACTTC.